These 18 T cell receptor beta chains originate from one sample sequenced in a study of CD8+ T cells in alopecia areata. In each case, RNA was isolated and then reverse transcribed into cDNA as the sequencing template. Clones were sequenced by immunoSEQ multiplex PCR, and TCRdb holds only the in-frame ones, with some missing. Among around 210,000 clones listed, 56% were seen once. Sample: CD8+ T cells sorted from blood. Receptors originate from a human donor in good health.

The chain uses TRBV27 and TRBJ2-5, with 11 bases aligning to TRBD2. Germline V gene sequence: CDR1 MNHEY, CDR2 SMNVEV (reference sequence). The CDR3 covers 15 residues. Trimming cost V 6 bases and J 2 bases; bases outside gene matches: 5. The CDR3 DNA sequence: TGTGCCAGCAGCTTGACTAGCGGGATTCAAGAGACCCAGTACTTC. Protein product: CASSLTSGIQETQYF.

The chain couples TRBV4-1 to TRBJ2-1, with 7 bases lining up with TRBD2. Germline CDR1 and CDR2: MGHRA and YSYEKL. V gave up 3 bases and J gave up 15 bases; unmatched junction bases: 8. The CDR3 is 12 amino acids. The CDR3: CASSQAGGWPFF. The CDR3 DNA follows: TGCGCCAGCAGCCAGGCCGGGGGGTGGCCGTTCTTC.

The chain recombines TRBV4-1 with TRBJ2-3; D is ambiguous. The CDR3 sequence is 15 residues long. The germline V gene has CDR1 MGHRA and CDR2 YSYEKL. Trimming shortened V by 1 base and J by 6 bases, and 14 bases separated the two germline ends. This chain's CDR3 is CASSQGVYTADTQYF. CDR3 bases: TGCGCCAGCAGCCAAGGGGTCTATACCGCCGATACGCAGTATTTT.

The J gene is TRBJ2-5, the V gene TRBV7-9, with D hard to call. V was pared by 5 bases and J by 5 bases, with 12 bases between. The CDR3 extends over 13 amino acids. CDR1 is SEHNR and CDR2 is FQNEAQ in the germline V gene (reference sequence). The CDR3 DNA reads TGTGCCAGCAGCCCACGCAACGGGGAGACCCAGTACTTC. It codes for CASSPRNGETQYF.

The gene calls are TRBV2 and TRBJ1-2; D not resolved. The CDR3 contains 11 residues. Looked up from germline, CDR1 is SNHLY and CDR2 is FYNNEI. V was cut by 3 bases and J by 4 bases, with 3 bases left in between. The CDR3 bases are TGTGCCAGCAGTGAGGCCTATGGCTACACCTTC. Residues: CASSEAYGYTF. Full variable domain (rest looked up from reference TRBV2 and TRBJ1-2): EPEVTQTPSHQVTQMGQEVILRCVPISNHLYFYWYRQILGQKVEFLVSFYNNEISEKSEIFDDQFSVERPDGSNFTLKIRSTKLEDSAMYFCASSEAYGYTFGSGTRLTVV.

The genes are TRBV7-2 and TRBJ1-2; no firm D call. From germline, CDR1 is SGHTA and CDR2 FQGNSA. This CDR3 has 14 residues. Trimming removed 0 bases at V and 4 bases at J, with 9 bases between. The CDR3 DNA reads TGTGCCAGCAGCTTAGCACCAGCGCTCTATGGCTACACCTTC. Protein sequence: CASSLAPALYGYTF.

The chain carries TRBV5-1 and TRBJ1-1, with TRBD1 as a possible D gene (5 bases). CDR3 length equals 14 residues. V lost 7 bases to trimming and J lost 0 bases, with 13 bases between them. Germline assignment: CDR1 SGHRS and CDR2 YFSETQ. This chain's CDR3 is CASGLGELNTEAFF. Here the CDR3 DNA reads TGCGCCAGCGGTTTGGGGGAGTTGAACACTGAAGCTTTCTTT. The full variable domain, with the rest looked up from reference TRBV5-1 and TRBJ1-1, is KAGVTQTPRYLIKTRGQQVTLSCSPISGHRSVSWYQQTPGQGLQFLFEYFSETQRNKGNFPGRFSGRQFSNSRSEMNVSTLELGDSALYLCASGLGELNTEAFFGQGTRLTVV.

The chain couples TRBV5-1 to TRBJ2-1; D might be TRBD2 (5 bases). V lost 0 bases and J 4 bases, leaving 11 bases between the germline ends. The CDR3 runs to 15 residues. Germline V lookup: CDR1 SGHRS, CDR2 YFSETQ. CDR3 region: CASSLAGSLYNEQFF. The CDR3 coding sequence is TGCGCCAGCAGCTTGGCGGGATCTCTGTACAATGAGCAGTTCTTC.

The rearrangement joins TRBV27 to TRBJ2-5; D might be TRBD2 (5 bases). From germline, CDR1 is MNHEY and CDR2 SMNVEV (reference sequence). V shed 4 bases and J shed 5 bases, with 11 bases lying between them. The CDR3 length is 13 residues. The CDR3 DNA reads as TGTGCCAGCAGTTGGACTGGCCAGGAGACCCAGTACTTC. Its protein is CASSWTGQETQYF.

The chain combines TRBV30 with TRBJ2-2; no definite D call. The CDR3 is 12 amino acids. Germline V lookup: CDR1 GTSNPN, CDR2 SVGIG (reference sequence). The V gene lost 0 bases and the J gene lost 5 bases, with 4 bases spanning the gap. As DNA, the CDR3 is TGTGCCTGGAGTGTACGAACCGGGGAGCTGTTTTTT. Its translation is CAWSVRTGELFF.

This sequence joins TRBV7-2 and TRBJ2-1, with 7 bases that match TRBD2. Germline CDR1 SGHTA, CDR2 FQGNSA. The ends lost 3 bases at V and 4 bases at J; junction bases unmatched: 6. The CDR3 has 15 amino acids. CDR3 sequence: CASSFGGGIYNEQFF. Here the CDR3 DNA reads TGTGCCAGCAGCTTTGGGGGGGGAATATACAATGAGCAGTTCTTC.

This clone was detected once. The chain couples TRBV7-8 to TRBJ2-5, with 13 nucleotides matching TRBD2. Trimming took 1 base from V and 2 from J; bases not matched to a gene: 4. The CDR3 spans 17 residues. Germline V gives CDR1 SGHVS, CDR2 FQNEAQ. The CDR3 coding sequence is TGTGCCAGCAGCTTAGGGGGACTAGCGGGGATACAAGAGACCCAGTACTTC. This gives the protein CASSLGGLAGIQETQYF.

This clone was seen more than once but under ten times. The chain is built from TRBV9 and TRBJ1-2, with D possibly matching TRBD1 (6 bases). V was pared by 0 bases and J by 3 bases, with 12 bases between. Germline-derived CDR1 and CDR2 are SGDLS and YYNGEE. CDR3 length equals 15 residues. The CDR3 is CASSVEGDRYYGYTF. CDR3 DNA: TGTGCCAGCAGCGTAGAAGGCGACAGGTACTATGGCTACACCTTC.

V usage is TRBV27 and J usage is TRBJ1-2, with D unclear. This CDR3 has 16 amino acids. The germline V and J ends were trimmed by 5 bases and 3 bases, with 19 bases remaining between them. In germline, CDR1 is MNHEY, CDR2 SMNVEV (reference sequence). This chain's CDR3 is CASSPRDGSPYYGYTF. In nucleotides, the CDR3 is TGTGCCAGCAGTCCACGGGATGGCTCCCCCTACTATGGCTACACCTTC.

The rearrangement links TRBV29-1 to TRBJ1-4, with D perhaps matching TRBD1 (5 bases). Germline values: CDR1 SQVTM, CDR2 ANQGSEA. The V end was cut by 7 bases, the J end by 7 bases, with 19 bases between. This CDR3 is 14 amino acids long. DNA for the CDR3: TGCAGCGGGAGAAGGGGCGGAGTATCTGAAAAACTGTTTTTT. It specifies CSGRRGGVSEKLFF.

The chain links TRBV9 to TRBJ1-4, with a possible D match to TRBD1 (5 bases). The germline V and J ends were trimmed by 4 bases and 0 bases, with 10 bases remaining between them. The CDR3 is 15 amino acids. Germline lookup yields CDR1 SGDLS and CDR2 YYNGEE. CDR3 nucleotides: TGTGCCAGCAGCCCCGGGGGGGCAACTAATGAAAAACTGTTTTTT. Its protein product is CASSPGGATNEKLFF.

V and J are TRBV27 and TRBJ1-1; weak D call: TRBD1 (5 bases). The CDR3 has 14 residues. Germline V gives CDR1 MNHEY, CDR2 SMNVEV (reference sequence). V was clipped by 6 bases and J by 3 bases, with 14 bases between them. The CDR3 is CASRPRDGYTEAFF. Written as DNA, the CDR3 is TGTGCCAGCAGACCGAGGGACGGGTACACTGAAGCTTTCTTT.

The chain links TRBV10-3 to TRBJ2-7, with TRBD2 matching 12 bases. The germline V gene has CDR1 ENHRY and CDR2 SYGVKD. The CDR3 has 15 residues. Germline trimming cut 0 bases from V and 7 bases from J; bases unmatched to any gene: 4. DNA for the CDR3: TGTGCCATCAGTGAGTCGAGGACTAGCGGGGATGAGCAGTACTTC. It specifies CAISESRTSGDEQYF.